Below, 3 T cell receptor beta chains from the same sample are listed, as sequenced in a study of T-cell memory formation after mild COVID-19. A single record per CDR3 protein comes from TCRdb applying MiXCR to the 5' RACE reads. Here the sample spans about 200,000 distinct CDR3 sequences, 15% to 20% being singletons. Sequenced material: PBMCs or a T cell subset sorted from them (not recorded which). The origin of the receptors is an adult woman who had mild COVID-19 (a few samples of this study predate the infection). Cell type and time point are not known.

This clonotype has at least ten counts. The chain couples TRBV12-3 or TRBV12-4 to TRBJ2-7; either TRBD1 or TRBD2 may supply D (5 bases each). The V and J ends lost 2 bases and 3 bases respectively, with 8 bases between them. The CDR3 is 13 residues long. In nucleotides, the CDR3 is TGTGCCAGCAGTTTACGGGGCGGCTACGAGCAGTACTTC. Residues: CASSLRGGYEQYF.

The chain recombines TRBV12-3 or TRBV12-4 with TRBJ1-1; no clear D gene. Between the trimmed V and J ends, which lost 2 bases and 2 bases, there was a span of 9 bases. The CDR3 loop spans 14 amino acids. CDR3 nucleotide sequence: TGTGCCAGCAGTTTACAGAGACTTAACACTGAAGCTTTCTTT. This codes for CASSLQRLNTEAFF.

This chain joins TRBV24-1 and TRBJ1-1; D gene uncertain. The CDR3 has 15 amino acids. Germline V gene sequence: CDR1 KGHDR, CDR2 SFDVKD. V was shortened by 2 bases and J by 0 bases, with 9 bases between the two germline ends. This chain's CDR3 is CATSDSWSMNTEAFF. CDR3 coding DNA: TGTGCCACCAGTGATTCGTGGAGCATGAACACTGAAGCTTTCTTT.